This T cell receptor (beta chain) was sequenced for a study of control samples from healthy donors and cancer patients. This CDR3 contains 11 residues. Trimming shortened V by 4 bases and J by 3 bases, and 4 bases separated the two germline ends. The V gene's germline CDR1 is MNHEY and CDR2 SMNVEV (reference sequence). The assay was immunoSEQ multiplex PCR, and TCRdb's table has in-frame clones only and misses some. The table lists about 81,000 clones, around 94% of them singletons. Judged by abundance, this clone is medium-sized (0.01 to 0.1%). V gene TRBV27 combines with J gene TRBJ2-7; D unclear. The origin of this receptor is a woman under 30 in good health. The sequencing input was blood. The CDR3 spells CASSSHYEQYF. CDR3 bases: TGTGCCAGCAGTTCTCACTACGAGCAGTACTTC.